These 10 T cell receptor beta chains originate from one sample sequenced in a study of shared clonotypes between healthy human individuals. The table came from immunoSEQ multiplex PCR; TCRdb's copy has only in-frame clones and leaves some out. This sample has approximately 1,500,000 clones, with approximately 96% found just once. Sequenced input: naive CD4+ T cells sorted from blood. Subset meaning: CD45RA+ positively selected. The receptors come from a man aged 25 to 40 in good health.

This clone was found a few times. V and J are TRBV29-1 and TRBJ1-5; no firm D call. The CDR3 has 12 residues. The germline V and J ends were trimmed by 0 bases and 6 bases, with 6 bases remaining between them. CDR1 and CDR2 (germline): SQVTM, ANQGSEA. The CDR3 DNA reads as TGCAGCGTTGAAGAAGCAGGTCAGCCCCAGCATTTT. It encodes CSVEEAGQPQHF.

This chain connects TRBV28 to TRBJ2-1; TRBD1 matches 7 bases. Germline CDR1 and CDR2: MDHEN and SYDVKM. The J segment lost 6 bases and the V segment lost 6 bases, leaving 8 bases of the junction unmatched. This CDR3 is built from 14 residues. The CDR3 loop is CASSLDRVPNEQFF. The CDR3 nucleotides are TGTGCCAGCAGCCTCGACAGGGTGCCCAATGAGCAGTTCTTC.

This chain uses TRBV5-4 with TRBJ2-7; D tentatively reads TRBD1 or TRBD2 (5 bases each). Trimming left V 0 bases short and J 12 bases short, with 16 bases between. The CDR3 has 13 residues. CDR1 and CDR2 from the germline V gene are SGHNT and YYREEE (reference sequence). CDR3 DNA: TGTGCCAGCAGCTTGGTCGGTAGGGACGGGTGGTACTTC. Amino acids: CASSLVGRDGWYF.

The rearrangement links TRBV7-2 to TRBJ2-1; 8 positions match TRBD1. The CDR3 loop spans 14 amino acids. V was pared by 5 bases and J by 9 bases, with 9 bases of the junction left unmatched. Per germline, CDR1 SGHTA and CDR2 FQGNSA. In DNA, the CDR3 is TGTGCCAGCAGCCAGGGACAGGCCCCCCCTGAGCAGTTCTTC. Translation: CASSQGQAPPEQFF.

The gene calls are TRBV18 and TRBJ2-2; TRBD2 matches at 9 bases. This CDR3 comprises 16 residues. Per the germline V gene, CDR1 is KGHSH and CDR2 is LQKENI. V dropped 4 bases and J dropped 3; count of bases not matched to a gene: 6. For the CDR3, the DNA is TGTGCCAGCTCACGGCTCGCGGGAGGGTACACCGGGGAGCTGTTTTTT. It encodes CASSRLAGGYTGELFF.

This clone was recorded once. V usage is TRBV10-1 and J usage is TRBJ2-2; a weak D match, TRBD2 (6 bases). The CDR3 contains 14 residues. V lost 8 bases and J 0 bases, leaving 10 bases between the germline ends. Germline CDR1 reads WNHNN; CDR2 reads SYGVQD (reference sequence). CDR3 sequence: CASQREANTGELFF. CDR3 bases: TGCGCCAGCCAAAGGGAGGCGAACACCGGGGAGCTGTTTTTT.

As for this clone: The conserved final phenylalanine or tryptophan is absent from the CDR3, which likely points to a read error. The CDR3 bases are TGCGCCAGCAGCCTGGCCACGGACCGAGCGAAGCAGTACTCC. It translates to CASSLATDRAKQYS. The gene calls are TRBV5-1 and TRBJ2-7; D call uncertain. Germline lookup yields CDR1 SGHRS and CDR2 YFSETQ. Trimming removed 4 bases at V and 8 bases at J, with 19 bases between. This CDR3 is built from 14 residues.

The chain links TRBV6-5 to TRBJ1-5; D gene ambiguous. Looked up from germline, CDR1 is MNHEY and CDR2 is SVGAGI. The CDR3 has 14 residues. Deletions cut 2 bases from V and 5 bases from J, with 10 bases between. Here the CDR3 DNA reads TGTGCCAGCAGTTACCGGAGAGATTATCAGCCCCAGCATTTT. Its translation is CASSYRRDYQPQHF.

This sequence joins TRBV18 and TRBJ2-7; D possibly corresponds to TRBD1 (6 bases). With 4 bases removed from V and 2 bases from J, the gap between germline ends came to 18 bases. CDR1 is KGHSH, CDR2 LQKENI, per germline. This CDR3 is built from 16 residues. This chain's CDR3 is CASSQGSGGPPYEQYF. The CDR3 bases are TGTGCCAGCTCACAGGGAAGTGGGGGCCCCCCCTACGAGCAGTACTTC.

The genes are TRBV7-9 and TRBJ2-7; D uncertain. CDR1 is SEHNR, CDR2 FQNEAQ, per germline (reference sequence). The CDR3 has 14 amino acids. V lost 7 bases, J lost 0 bases, and 13 bases lay in between. The CDR3 sequence is CASIKALSSYEQYF. The CDR3, as DNA: TGTGCCAGCATCAAGGCCCTAAGCTCCTACGAGCAGTACTTC.